This TCR beta chain derives from a study of beta chain features in type 1 diabetes. Study outcomes and limitations: Type 1 diabetes patients showed a moderate but significant shortening of TCRB CDR3s in all four CD4+ subsets. A closer apparent resemblance between naive, central memory and Treg TCRB repertoires was seen in patients than in healthy donors. These data did not resolve whether HLA type affects TCRB rearrangement. Insertions at VDJ junctions were less frequent in type 1 diabetes patients. These patients also deleted more nucleotides at the same junctions.

Investigators reverse transcribed all isolated RNA, so they sequenced expressed TCRB transcripts. Clones were read by immunoSEQ multiplex PCR, and TCRdb kept only the in-frame ones, dropping some. Here the sample spans 500,000 to 700,000 clones, about a sixth being singletons. From germline, CDR1 is SGDLS and CDR2 YYNGEE. Trimming removed 4 bases at V and 1 base at J, with 17 bases between. This CDR3 comprises 16 residues. About this clone: Its cognate antigen is unknown.

The chain couples TRBV9 to TRBJ1-2; D perhaps matches TRBD1 (6 bases). The TCR originated in a man aged 18 to 30 in good health. The sequencing input was naive CD4+ T cells from blood. The CDR3 DNA is TGTGCCAGCAGCCCTCGGGGGGCAGGCCTTAACTATGGCTACACCTTC. This sequence encodes CASSPRGAGLNYGYTF.